This T cell receptor (beta chain) was sequenced during a study of blood T cell repertoires in COVID-19. This clone was counted once. Data came from immunoSEQ multiplex PCR; TCRdb stores just in-frame clones and leaves some out. The sample has about 170,000 clones; approximately 82% are singletons. The germline CDR1 and CDR2 sequences are LNHNV and YYDKDF (reference sequence). CDR3 length equals 13 residues. The junction had 5 bases not matched to a gene; V was cut back by 3 bases and J by 9 bases. The source is a woman older than 75 with active or convalescent COVID-19. Sample: peripheral blood. V and J are TRBV15 and TRBJ2-4; TRBD2 agrees at 7 bases. CDR3 region: CATSRASGSIQYF. CDR3 sequence (DNA): TGTGCCACCAGCAGGGCTAGCGGTAGCATTCAGTACTTC.